The text below deals with one TCR beta chain. Its antigen remains unknown. Collection occurred without any documented infections or immune events in donors. Method: immunoSEQ multiplex PCR; TCRdb's copy keeps in-frame clones and lacks some. The table includes about 90,000 clones, approximately 83% detected once. CDR1 and CDR2 (germline): MNHNS, SASEGT. This CDR3 contains 12 residues. Trimming left V 5 bases short and J 6 bases short, with 11 bases between. The data originate from a study of identifying expanded T cells in peripheral blood. Study findings and constraints: Clone count variance between approximately 2-week samples rose with total template count. Technical replicates showed around 1.2 changed clones; two weeks roughly 18; four weeks 19.

The sequenced material came from blood. This sequence was found in a person aged 18-70 years in good health. V and J are TRBV6-1 and TRBJ2-7; D is unresolved. The CDR3 region has the DNA TGTGCCAGCAGTCATACGACATCCGAGCAGTACTTC. Amino acids: CASSHTTSEQYF.